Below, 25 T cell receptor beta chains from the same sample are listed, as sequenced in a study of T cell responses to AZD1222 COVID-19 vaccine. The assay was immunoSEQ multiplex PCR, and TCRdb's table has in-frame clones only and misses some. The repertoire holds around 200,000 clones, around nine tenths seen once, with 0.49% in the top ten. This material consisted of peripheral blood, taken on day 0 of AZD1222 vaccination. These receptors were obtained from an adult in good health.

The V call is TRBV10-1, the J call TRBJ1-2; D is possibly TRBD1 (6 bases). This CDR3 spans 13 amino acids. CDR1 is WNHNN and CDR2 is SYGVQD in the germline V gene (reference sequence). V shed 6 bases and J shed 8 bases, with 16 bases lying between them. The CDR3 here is CASSPGVAGGYTF. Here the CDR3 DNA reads TGCGCCAGCAGCCCAGGGGTGGCAGGGGGCTACACCTTC.

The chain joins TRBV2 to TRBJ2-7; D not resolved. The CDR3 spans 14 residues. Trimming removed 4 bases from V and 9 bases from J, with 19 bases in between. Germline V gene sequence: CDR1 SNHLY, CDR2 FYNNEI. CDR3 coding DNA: TGTGCCAGCAGTGGTAGGACCCATACTCCGGGGCAGTACTTC. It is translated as CASSGRTHTPGQYF.

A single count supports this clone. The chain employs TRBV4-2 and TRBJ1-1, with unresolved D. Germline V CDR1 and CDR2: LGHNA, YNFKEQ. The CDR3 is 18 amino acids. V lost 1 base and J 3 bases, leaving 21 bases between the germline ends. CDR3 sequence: CASSQGTPIGGGYTEAFF. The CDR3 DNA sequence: TGTGCCAGCAGCCAAGGTACACCAATCGGCGGAGGATACACTGAAGCTTTCTTT.

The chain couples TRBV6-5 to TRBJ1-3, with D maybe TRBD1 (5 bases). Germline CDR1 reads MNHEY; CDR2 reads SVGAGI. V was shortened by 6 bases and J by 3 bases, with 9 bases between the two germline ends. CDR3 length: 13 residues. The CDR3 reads CASRQAIGNTIYF. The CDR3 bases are TGTGCCAGCAGACAGGCCATTGGAAACACCATATATTTT.

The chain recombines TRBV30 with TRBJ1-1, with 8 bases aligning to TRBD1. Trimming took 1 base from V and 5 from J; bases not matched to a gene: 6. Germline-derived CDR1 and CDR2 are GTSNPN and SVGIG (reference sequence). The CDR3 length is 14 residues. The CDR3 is CAWSAGTGDTEAFF. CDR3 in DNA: TGTGCCTGGAGTGCAGGGACAGGCGATACTGAAGCTTTCTTT.

The CDR3 nucleotides read TGTGCCTCCCGGGACGGATTGAGCTCCTACAATGAGCAGTTCTTC. Encoded protein: CASRDGLSSYNEQFF. The chain has TRBV7-3 and TRBJ2-1, with D possibly being TRBD1 or TRBD2 (5 bases each). The germline gives CDR1 SGHTA, CDR2 FQGTGA. V dropped 11 bases and J dropped 0 bases, with 17 bases sitting between them. The CDR3 runs 15 residues. The full variable domain, with the rest looked up from reference TRBV7-3 and TRBJ2-1, is GAGVSQTPSNKVTEKGKYVELRCDPISGHTALYWYRQSLGQGPEFLIYFQGTGAADDSGLPNDRFFAVRPEGSVSTLKIQRTERGDSAVYLCASRDGLSSYNEQFFGPGTRLTVL.

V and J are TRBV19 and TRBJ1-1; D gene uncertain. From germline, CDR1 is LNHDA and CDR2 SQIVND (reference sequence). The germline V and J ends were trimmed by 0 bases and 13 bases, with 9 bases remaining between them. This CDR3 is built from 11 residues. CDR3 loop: CASSIEQPCFF. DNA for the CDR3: TGTGCCAGTAGTATAGAACAGCCTTGTTTCTTT. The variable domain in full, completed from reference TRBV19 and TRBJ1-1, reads DGGITQSPKYLFRKEGQNVTLSCEQNLNHDAMYWYRQDPGQGLRLIYYSQIVNDFQKGDIAEGYSVSREKKESFPLTVTSAQKNPTAFYLCASSIEQPCFFGQGTRLTVV.

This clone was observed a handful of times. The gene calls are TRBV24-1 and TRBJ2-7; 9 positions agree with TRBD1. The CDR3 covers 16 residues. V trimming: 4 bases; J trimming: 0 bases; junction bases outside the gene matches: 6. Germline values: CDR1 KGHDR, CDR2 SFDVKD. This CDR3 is CATSDPGQGSSYEQYF. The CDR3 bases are TGTGCCACCAGTGACCCCGGACAGGGGAGCTCCTACGAGCAGTACTTC.

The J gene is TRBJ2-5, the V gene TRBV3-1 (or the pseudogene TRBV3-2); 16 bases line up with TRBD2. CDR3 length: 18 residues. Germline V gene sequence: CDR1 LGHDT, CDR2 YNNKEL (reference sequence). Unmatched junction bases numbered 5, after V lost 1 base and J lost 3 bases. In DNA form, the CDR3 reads TGTGCCAGCAGCCAAGCGGGGGGACTAGCGGGAGGGGAAGAGACCCAGTACTTC. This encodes CASSQAGGLAGGEETQYF.

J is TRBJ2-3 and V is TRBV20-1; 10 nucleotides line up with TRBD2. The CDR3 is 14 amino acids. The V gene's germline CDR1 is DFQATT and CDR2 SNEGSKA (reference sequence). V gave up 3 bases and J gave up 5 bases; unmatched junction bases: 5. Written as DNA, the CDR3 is TGCAGTGCTAGTCCTAGCGGGGGAGGAGATACGCAGTATTTT. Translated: CSASPSGGGDTQYF.

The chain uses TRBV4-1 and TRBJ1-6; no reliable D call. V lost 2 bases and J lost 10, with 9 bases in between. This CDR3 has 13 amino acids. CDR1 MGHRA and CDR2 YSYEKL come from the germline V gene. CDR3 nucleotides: TGCGCCAGCAGCCAAAGGAGGGAATCACCCCTCCACTTT. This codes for CASSQRRESPLHF.

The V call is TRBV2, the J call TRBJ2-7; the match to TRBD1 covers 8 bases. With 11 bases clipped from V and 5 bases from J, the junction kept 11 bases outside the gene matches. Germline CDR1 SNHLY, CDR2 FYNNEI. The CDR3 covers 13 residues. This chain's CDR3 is CALRAGGVNEQYF. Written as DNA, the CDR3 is TGTGCCTTGCGGGCAGGGGGCGTGAACGAGCAGTACTTC.

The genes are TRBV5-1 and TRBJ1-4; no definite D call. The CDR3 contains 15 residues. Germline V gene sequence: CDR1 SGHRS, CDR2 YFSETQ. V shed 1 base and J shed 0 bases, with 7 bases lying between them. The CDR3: CASSLWGSTNEKLFF. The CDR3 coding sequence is TGCGCCAGCAGCTTGTGGGGATCAACTAATGAAAAACTGTTTTTT.

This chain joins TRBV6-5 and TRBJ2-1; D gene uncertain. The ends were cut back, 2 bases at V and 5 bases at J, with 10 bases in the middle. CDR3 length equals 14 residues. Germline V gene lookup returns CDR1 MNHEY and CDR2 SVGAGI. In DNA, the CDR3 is TGTGCCAGCAGTTACGGCCCCCCGCACAATGAGCAGTTCTTC. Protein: CASSYGPPHNEQFF.

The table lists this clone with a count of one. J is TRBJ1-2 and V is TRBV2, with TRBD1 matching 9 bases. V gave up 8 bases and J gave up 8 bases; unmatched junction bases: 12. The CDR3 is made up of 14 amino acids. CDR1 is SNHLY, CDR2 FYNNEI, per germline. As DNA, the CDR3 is TGTGCCAGCTCCCCGGGACAGGGCAGAGAGGGCTACACCTTC. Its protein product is CASSPGQGREGYTF.

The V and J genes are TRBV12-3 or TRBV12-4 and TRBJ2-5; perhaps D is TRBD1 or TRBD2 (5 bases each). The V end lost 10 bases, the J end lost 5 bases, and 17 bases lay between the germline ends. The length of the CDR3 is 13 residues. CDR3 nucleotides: TGTGCCATCGACCCCCCAGGGAGCGAGACCCAGTACTTC. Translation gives CAIDPPGSETQYF.

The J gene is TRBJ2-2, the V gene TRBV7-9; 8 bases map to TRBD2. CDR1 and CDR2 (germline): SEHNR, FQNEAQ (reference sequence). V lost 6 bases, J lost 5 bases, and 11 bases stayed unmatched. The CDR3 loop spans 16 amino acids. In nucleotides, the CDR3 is TGTGCCAGCAGTGTTGGAACGGGAGGGTGGACCGGGGAGCTGTTTTTT. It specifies CASSVGTGGWTGELFF.

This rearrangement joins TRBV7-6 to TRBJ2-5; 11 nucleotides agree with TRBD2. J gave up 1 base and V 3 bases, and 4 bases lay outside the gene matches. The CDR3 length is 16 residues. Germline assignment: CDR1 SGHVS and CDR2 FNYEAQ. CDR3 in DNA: TGTGCCAGCAGCTTCACTAGCGGGGGATCCCAAGAGACCCAGTACTTC. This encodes CASSFTSGGSQETQYF.

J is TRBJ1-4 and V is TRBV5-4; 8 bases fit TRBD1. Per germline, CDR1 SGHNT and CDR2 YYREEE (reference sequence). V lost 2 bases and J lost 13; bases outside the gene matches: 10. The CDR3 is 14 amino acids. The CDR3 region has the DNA TGTGCCAGCAGCTTTTCCTCAGGGACAGGAATACTGTTTTTT. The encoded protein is CASSFSSGTGILFF.

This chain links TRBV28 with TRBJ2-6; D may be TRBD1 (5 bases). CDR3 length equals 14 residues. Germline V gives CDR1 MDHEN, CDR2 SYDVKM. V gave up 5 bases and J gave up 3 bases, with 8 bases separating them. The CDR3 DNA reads TGTGCCAGCAGTGTCAGGGATGGGGCCAACGTCCTGACTTTC. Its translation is CASSVRDGANVLTF.

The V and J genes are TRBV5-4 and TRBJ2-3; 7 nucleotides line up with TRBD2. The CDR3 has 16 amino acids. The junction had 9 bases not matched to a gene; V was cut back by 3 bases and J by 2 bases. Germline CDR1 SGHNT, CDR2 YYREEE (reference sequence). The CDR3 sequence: CASSYPLAALTDTQYF. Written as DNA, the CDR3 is TGTGCCAGCAGCTACCCCCTAGCGGCACTCACAGATACGCAGTATTTT. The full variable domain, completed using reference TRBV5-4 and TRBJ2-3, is ETGVTQSPTHLIKTRGQQVTLRCSSQSGHNTVSWYQQALGQGPQFIFQYYREEENGRGNFPPRFSGLQFPNYSSELNVNALELDDSALYLCASSYPLAALTDTQYFGPGTRLTVL.

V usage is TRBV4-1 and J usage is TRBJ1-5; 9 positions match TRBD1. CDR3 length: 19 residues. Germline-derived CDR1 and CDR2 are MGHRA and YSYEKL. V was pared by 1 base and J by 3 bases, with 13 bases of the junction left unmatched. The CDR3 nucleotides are TGCGCCAGCAGCCAAGTCGGTAAACAGGGGGCCGAAAACAATCAGCCCCAGCATTTT. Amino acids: CASSQVGKQGAENNQPQHF.

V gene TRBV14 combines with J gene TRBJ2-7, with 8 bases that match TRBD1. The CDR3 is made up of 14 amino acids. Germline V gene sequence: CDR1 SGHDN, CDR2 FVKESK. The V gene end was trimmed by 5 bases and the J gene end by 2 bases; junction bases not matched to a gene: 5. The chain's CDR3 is CASSVGQGPYEQYF. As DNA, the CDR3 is TGTGCCAGCAGCGTAGGACAGGGCCCCTACGAGCAGTACTTC.

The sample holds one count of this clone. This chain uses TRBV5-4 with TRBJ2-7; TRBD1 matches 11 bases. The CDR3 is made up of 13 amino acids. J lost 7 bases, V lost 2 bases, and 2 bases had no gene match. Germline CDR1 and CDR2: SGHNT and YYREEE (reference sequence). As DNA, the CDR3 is TGTGCCAGCAGCTTCGGACAGGGGGCTGAGCAGTACTTC. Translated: CASSFGQGAEQYF.

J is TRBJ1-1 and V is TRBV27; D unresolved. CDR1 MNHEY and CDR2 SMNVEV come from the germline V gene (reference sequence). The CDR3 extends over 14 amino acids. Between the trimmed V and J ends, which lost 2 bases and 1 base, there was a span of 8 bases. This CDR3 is CASSLAAANTEAFF. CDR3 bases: TGTGCCAGCAGTTTAGCGGCAGCGAACACTGAAGCTTTCTTT.